The 8 T cell receptor beta chains reported below all come from one sample, sequenced in a study of blood T cell repertoires in COVID-19. Some clones are missing from TCRdb's copy, which holds only in-frame ones; the method was immunoSEQ multiplex PCR. The data hold 100,000 to 120,000 clones, with about three quarters observed a single time. Specimen: peripheral blood. The receptor source for this set is a woman of 80 years or more with active or convalescent COVID-19.

The gene calls are TRBV11-3 and TRBJ2-1; unclear D gene. The CDR3 consists of 13 residues. Germline values: CDR1 SGHNT, CDR2 YENEEA. The V end lost 2 bases, the J end lost 7 bases, and 9 bases lay between the germline ends. This chain's CDR3 is CASSLTELNEQFF. The CDR3 DNA reads as TGTGCCAGCAGCTTAACAGAATTGAATGAGCAGTTCTTC.

The chain is built from TRBV7-2 and TRBJ2-5, with TRBD2 matching over 8 bases. CDR3 length: 14 amino acids. CDR1 is SGHTA and CDR2 is FQGNSA in the germline V gene. V shed 4 bases and J 3 bases; nucleotides not matched to a gene: 4. The CDR3 coding sequence is TGTGCCAGCAGCTCTCAACTAGCGGAAGAGACCCAGTACTTC. As protein: CASSSQLAEETQYF.

The chain is built from TRBV7-9 and TRBJ1-3; a possible D gene is TRBD1 (6 bases). V gave up 6 bases and J gave up 0 bases, with 9 bases separating them. The CDR3 covers 14 residues. Germline loops: CDR1 SEHNR, CDR2 FQNEAQ (reference sequence). The CDR3 DNA is TGTGCCAGCAGTCCACAGGGCTCTGGAAACACCATATATTTT. Protein product: CASSPQGSGNTIYF.

The V call is TRBV25-1, the J call TRBJ2-2, with a possible D match to TRBD2 (6 bases). Between the trimmed V and J ends, which lost 8 bases and 6 bases, there was a span of 16 bases. The length of the CDR3 is 14 residues. The germline V gene encodes CDR1 MGHDK and CDR2 SYGVNS. CDR3 DNA: TGTGCCAGCCGCGGGACCCGCGTCCCCGGGGAGCTGTTTTTT. Its protein product is CASRGTRVPGELFF.

V and J are TRBV30 and TRBJ1-5; 9 nucleotides agree with TRBD1. The CDR3 has 17 residues. CDR1 is GTSNPN and CDR2 is SVGIG in the germline V gene (reference sequence). Trimming cost V 1 base and J 6 bases; bases outside gene matches: 13. The CDR3 protein is CAWSATGGPAGVQPQHF. The CDR3 DNA reads TGTGCCTGGAGTGCGACAGGGGGACCGGCAGGAGTTCAGCCCCAGCATTTT.

The chain has TRBV6-2 or TRBV6-3 and TRBJ1-5; 8 bases match TRBD1. J was trimmed by 5 bases and V by 2 bases; bases with no gene match: 5. CDR1 is MNHEY and CDR2 is SVGEGT in the germline V gene. The CDR3 covers 15 residues. The chain's CDR3 is CASSYRGQGDQPQHF. The CDR3 bases are TGTGCCAGCAGTTACAGAGGACAGGGCGATCAGCCCCAGCATTTT.

The sample holds a few counts of this clone. The chain uses TRBV29-1 and TRBJ2-7; 7 bases are a match to TRBD1. CDR1 is SQVTM, CDR2 ANQGSEA, per germline. Losses at the gene ends were 6 bases for V and 0 bases for J; bases not matched to a gene: 5. The CDR3 length is 13 residues. For the CDR3, the DNA is TGCAGCGTCTTCACAGGGGTCTCCTACGAGCAGTACTTC. This codes for CSVFTGVSYEQYF.

The chain combines TRBV25-1 with TRBJ2-7, with unresolved D. The CDR3 extends over 16 amino acids. V was pared by 7 bases and J by 3 bases, with 22 bases between. Germline V gene data show CDR1 as MGHDK and CDR2 as SYGVNS. CDR3 coding DNA: TGTGCCAGCATCTTCCTTTTGGCTAGACCCTTCTACGAGCAGTACTTC. Translation gives CASIFLLARPFYEQYF.